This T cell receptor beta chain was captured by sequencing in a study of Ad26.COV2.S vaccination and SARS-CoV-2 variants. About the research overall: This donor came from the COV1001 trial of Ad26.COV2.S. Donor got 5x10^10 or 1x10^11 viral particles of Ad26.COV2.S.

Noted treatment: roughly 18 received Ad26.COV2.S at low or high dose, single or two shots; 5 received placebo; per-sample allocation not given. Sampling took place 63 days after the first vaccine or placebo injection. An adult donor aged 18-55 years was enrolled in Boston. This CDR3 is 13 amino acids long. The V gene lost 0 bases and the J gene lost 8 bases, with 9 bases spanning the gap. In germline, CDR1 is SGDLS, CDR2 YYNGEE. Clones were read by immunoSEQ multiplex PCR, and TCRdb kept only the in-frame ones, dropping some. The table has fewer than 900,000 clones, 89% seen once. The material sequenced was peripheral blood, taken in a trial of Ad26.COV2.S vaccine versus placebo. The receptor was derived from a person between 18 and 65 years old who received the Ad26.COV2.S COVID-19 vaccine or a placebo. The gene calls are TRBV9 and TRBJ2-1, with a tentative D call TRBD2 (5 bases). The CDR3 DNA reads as TGTGCCAGCAGCGTAGCGACGAGGGATGAGCAGTTCTTC. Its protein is CASSVATRDEQFF.